Below are 18 T cell receptor beta chains sequenced from a single sample in a study of Ad26.COV2.S vaccination and SARS-CoV-2 variants. Assay: immunoSEQ multiplex PCR; the TCRdb copy retains only in-frame clones and omits some. The sample lists 440,000 or so clones; 80% to 90% were seen once. The treatment here: some 20 received Ad26.COV2.S at low or high dose, single or two shots; several received placebo; per-sample allocation not given. Samples analyzed were those drawn on day 63 after the first vaccine or placebo injection. The sequences come from peripheral blood, collected in a trial of Ad26.COV2.S vaccine versus placebo. The origin of the receptors is a person between 18 and 65 years old who received the Ad26.COV2.S COVID-19 vaccine or a placebo.

The V and J genes are TRBV7-9 and TRBJ2-7; D could derive from TRBD1 or TRBD2 (6 bases each). V was clipped by 6 bases and J by 2 bases, with 11 bases between them. The CDR3 length is 13 residues. Germline V gene sequence: CDR1 SEHNR, CDR2 FQNEAQ (reference sequence). As DNA, the CDR3 is TGTGCCAGCAGTTATGGGGGGCCCTACGAGCAGTACTTC. Translated, it gives CASSYGGPYEQYF.

J is TRBJ2-5 and V is TRBV6-2 or TRBV6-3, with a tentative D call TRBD1 (5 bases). This CDR3 spans 13 amino acids. Looked up from germline, CDR1 is MNHEY and CDR2 is SVGEGT. Trimming removed 5 bases at V and 2 bases at J, with 9 bases between. The CDR3 nucleotides read TGTGCCAGCAGTCGGACACCTCAAGAGACCCAGTACTTC. It is translated as CASSRTPQETQYF.

The chain employs TRBV7-9 and TRBJ1-2; 8 positions match TRBD1. The CDR3 loop spans 14 amino acids. Trimming at V came to 5 bases and at J to 6 bases, leaving 8 bases not matched to a gene. Germline CDR1 SEHNR, CDR2 FQNEAQ (reference sequence). The CDR3 sequence is CASSPGTGSHGYTF. CDR3 DNA: TGTGCCAGCAGCCCGGGGACAGGCTCGCATGGCTACACCTTC. The full variable domain, with the rest looked up from reference TRBV7-9 and TRBJ1-2, is DTGVSQNPRHKITKRGQNVTFRCDPISEHNRLYWYRQTLGQGPEFLTYFQNEAQLEKSRLLSDRFSAERPKGSFSTLEIQRTEQGDSAMYLCASSPGTGSHGYTFGSGTRLTVV.

This chain links TRBV7-9 with TRBJ2-1; 11 bases are a match to TRBD2. This CDR3 is 15 amino acids long. Germline V lookup: CDR1 SEHNR, CDR2 FQNEAQ (reference sequence). Trimming removed 4 bases from V and 5 bases from J; junction bases left unmatched: 4. The CDR3 nucleotides read TGTGCCAGCAGCTCGGGACTAGCGGTCAACAATGAGCAGTTCTTC. This gives the protein CASSSGLAVNNEQFF.

CDR3 bases: TGTGCCAGCACAGGGGCTTGGGACACTGAAGCTTTCTTT. This encodes CASTGAWDTEAFF. V gene TRBV19 combines with J gene TRBJ1-1, with 7 nucleotides matching TRBD1. This CDR3 comprises 13 residues. Germline CDR1 and CDR2: LNHDA and SQIVND (reference sequence). The ends lost 9 bases at V and 3 bases at J; junction bases unmatched: 7.

The chain combines TRBV19 with TRBJ1-2; no reliable D call. V lost 7 bases and J lost 8, with 14 bases in between. The V gene's germline CDR1 is LNHDA and CDR2 SQIVND (reference sequence). The CDR3 is 12 amino acids. The CDR3 loop is CASKSDLGGYTF. The DNA of the CDR3 is TGTGCCAGTAAATCGGACCTAGGAGGCTACACCTTC.

This chain connects TRBV29-1 to TRBJ2-1; 11 bases are shared with TRBD2. CDR3 length: 12 residues. The germline CDR1 and CDR2 sequences are SQVTM and ANQGSEA. The CDR3 DNA reads as TGCACGGGACTAGCGGTAAACAATGAGCAGTTCTTC. It yields the protein CTGLAVNNEQFF.

The genes are TRBV19 and TRBJ1-5; D perhaps matches TRBD1 (5 bases). The V end was cut by 10 bases, the J end by 4 bases, with 11 bases between. The CDR3 extends over 12 amino acids. Germline-derived CDR1 and CDR2 are LNHDA and SQIVND (reference sequence). CDR3 nucleotides: TGTGCCACTAAGACAGTGAATCAGCCCCAGCATTTT. It specifies CATKTVNQPQHF.

The chain joins TRBV29-1 to TRBJ2-7; a weak D match, TRBD2 (5 bases). The CDR3 covers 16 residues. Trimming removed 1 base at V and 2 bases at J, with 18 bases between. In germline, CDR1 is SQVTM, CDR2 ANQGSEA. CDR3 DNA: TGCAGCGTTGAAGTCTCCGACCCACCCGGGGCCTACGAGCAGTACTTC. Its protein is CSVEVSDPPGAYEQYF.

This rearrangement joins TRBV2 to TRBJ1-2; D gene unclear. The CDR3 runs to 14 residues. Germline lookup yields CDR1 SNHLY and CDR2 FYNNEI. Trimming took off 2 bases at V and 2 bases at J, with 9 bases between the two ends. The CDR3 DNA sequence: TGTGCCAGCAGTGAATTTCCGGGGAACTATGGCTACACCTTC. It codes for CASSEFPGNYGYTF.

This chain uses TRBV5-1 with TRBJ2-3; 7 bases are shared with TRBD2. Trimming cost V 3 bases and J 3 bases; bases outside gene matches: 7. This CDR3 is 15 amino acids long. CDR1 SGHRS and CDR2 YFSETQ come from the germline V gene. The CDR3 loop is CASSSRGSGTDTQYF. In DNA, the CDR3 is TGCGCCAGCAGCTCCCGGGGTAGCGGGACAGATACGCAGTATTTT.

The CDR3 sequence: CASSLGGGGFFEAFF. CDR3 nucleotides: TGTGCCAGCAGCTTGGGTGGAGGGGGCTTTTTTGAAGCTTTCTTT. The V call is TRBV7-9, the J call TRBJ1-1; TRBD1 agrees at 7 bases. Germline CDR1 reads SEHNR; CDR2 reads FQNEAQ (reference sequence). The V gene end was trimmed by 3 bases and the J gene end by 7 bases; junction bases not matched to a gene: 11. This CDR3 comprises 15 residues.

This chain uses TRBV3-1 (or the pseudogene TRBV3-2) with TRBJ2-5; unclear D gene. The V gene lost 2 bases and the J gene lost 4 bases, with 14 bases spanning the gap. In germline, CDR1 is LGHDT, CDR2 YNNKEL (reference sequence). The CDR3 is 15 amino acids. CDR3 in DNA: TGTGCCAGCAGCCAAAGTACGGCTGTGGGAGAGACCCAGTACTTC. This encodes CASSQSTAVGETQYF.

This clone was observed a handful of times. The chain combines TRBV21-1 with TRBJ1-2; the D segment call TRBD1 is taken from the table without a DNA check. TRBV21-1 is given as a pseudogene. The CDR3 spans 13 residues. CDR3 sequence: CASKGRADFGYTF. The CDR3, as DNA: TGTGCCAGCAAAGGCAGGGCTGACTTCGGCTACACCTTC.

J is TRBJ2-7 and V is TRBV5-1, with D tentatively TRBD1 (6 bases). Germline CDR1 reads SGHRS; CDR2 reads YFSETQ. V lost 4 bases, J lost 2 bases, and 13 bases lay in between. The CDR3 has 14 amino acids. CDR3 sequence reads: CASSADSHAYEQYF. The CDR3 nucleotides are TGCGCCAGCAGCGCGGACAGCCATGCCTACGAGCAGTACTTC.

This clone was seen more than once but under ten times. V is TRBV7-9 and J is TRBJ2-5; 13 bases fit TRBD2. This CDR3 comprises 17 residues. Trimming at V came to 1 base and at J to 3 bases, leaving 5 bases not matched to a gene. The germline CDR1 and CDR2 sequences are SEHNR and FQNEAQ (reference sequence). DNA for the CDR3: TGTGCCAGCAGCTTAGGGGGACTAGCGGGGCTCAAAGAGACCCAGTACTTC. Residues: CASSLGGLAGLKETQYF.

This chain connects TRBV7-3 to TRBJ2-5; D might be TRBD2 (6 bases). The CDR3 is made up of 13 amino acids. Per the germline V gene, CDR1 is SGHTA and CDR2 is FQGTGA. V was pared by 3 bases and J by 3 bases, with 8 bases between. The CDR3 coding sequence is TGTGCCAGCAGCTTGGGCGGGAAAGAGACCCAGTACTTC. Translation gives CASSLGGKETQYF.

The chain employs TRBV28 and TRBJ2-7, with D tentatively TRBD1 (6 bases). V lost 4 bases, J lost 0 bases, and 16 bases lay in between. Germline values: CDR1 MDHEN, CDR2 SYDVKM. The CDR3 is 16 residues long. CDR3 coding DNA: TGTGCCAGCAGTTCCCCGGGACACCCTTTCTCCTACGAGCAGTACTTC. Residues: CASSSPGHPFSYEQYF. Variable domain in full (rest from reference TRBV28 and TRBJ2-7): DVKVTQSSRYLVKRTGEKVFLECVQDMDHENMFWYRQDPGLGLRLIYFSYDVKMKEKGDIPEGYSVSREKKERFSLILESASTNQTSMYLCASSSPGHPFSYEQYFGPGTRLTVT.